This T cell receptor beta chain derives from a study of beta chain features in type 1 diabetes. Study results and limitations: In comparison with healthy donors, patients had naive, central memory and Treg TCRB repertoires that appeared more similar. An over-representation of cells with high TCR expression could result from cDNA sequencing.

This clone turned up a few times. Its specificity is unknown. Sorting of CD4+ naive, central memory, regulatory and stem cell-like memory cells was performed via CD45RO/CCR7/CD25/CD127/CD95/CD27. The length of the CDR3 is 15 residues. The V gene lost 2 bases and the J gene lost 5 bases, with 13 bases spanning the gap. The V gene's germline CDR1 is SGHRS and CDR2 YFSETQ. Sequenced material consisted of expressed TCRB transcripts (all of the isolated RNA was reverse transcribed). Some clones are missing from TCRdb's copy, which holds only in-frame ones; the method was immunoSEQ multiplex PCR. The table shows roughly 300,000 clones, with 14% occurring only once.

The sequence was collected from a man aged 30 to 39 in good health. The chain has TRBV5-1 and TRBJ2-2; a weak D match, TRBD1 (5 bases). The specimen sequenced was central memory CD4+ T cells from blood. The CDR3 DNA is TGCGCCAGCAGCTTTGGTCAGGGTGTTACCGGGGAGCTGTTTTTT. Amino acid sequence: CASSFGQGVTGELFF.